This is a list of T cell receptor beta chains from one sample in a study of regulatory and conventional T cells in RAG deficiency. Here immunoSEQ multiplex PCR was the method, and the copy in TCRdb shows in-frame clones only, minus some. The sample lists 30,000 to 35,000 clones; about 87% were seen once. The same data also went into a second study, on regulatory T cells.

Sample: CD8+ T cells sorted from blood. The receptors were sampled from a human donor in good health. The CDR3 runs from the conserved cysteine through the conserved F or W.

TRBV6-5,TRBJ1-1,CASRLDRRNTEAFF
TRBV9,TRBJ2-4,CATPPVAKNIQYF
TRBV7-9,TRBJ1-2,CASSSPGQGEGYTF
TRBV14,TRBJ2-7,CASSQRTLYEQYF
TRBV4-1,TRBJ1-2,CASSQDFYGYTF
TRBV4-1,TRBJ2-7,CASSQEGDHYYEQYF
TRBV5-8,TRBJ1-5,CASSLFIGQPQHF
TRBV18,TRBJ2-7,CASSRGWQGPSVEQYF
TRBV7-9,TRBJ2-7,CASSLSGAPYEQYF
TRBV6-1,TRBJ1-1,CASSPLNTEAFF
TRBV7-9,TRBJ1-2,CASSLGREILFYGYTF
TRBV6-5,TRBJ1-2,CASSYRSNYGYTF
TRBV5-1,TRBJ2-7,CASSWTSASSYEQYF
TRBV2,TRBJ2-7,CASSPPEEKDYEQYF
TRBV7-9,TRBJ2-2,CASSLVLNTGELFF
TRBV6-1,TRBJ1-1,CASSDEGLDTEAFF
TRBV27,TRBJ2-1,CASSLSGGGSYNEQFF
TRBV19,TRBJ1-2,CASSITSRGLGYGYTF
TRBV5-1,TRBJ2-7,CASSLVGVIGYEQYF
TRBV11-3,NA,CASSLVAGGTDEQYF
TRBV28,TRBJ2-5,CASSFSSSGPRGTQYF
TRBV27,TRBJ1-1,CASSSIDRAGMNTEAFF
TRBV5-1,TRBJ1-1,CASGDRADTEAFF
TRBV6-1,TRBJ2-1,CASSEGAYNEQFF
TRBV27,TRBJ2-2,CASSFNTGELFF
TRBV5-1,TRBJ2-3,CASSLGQGWGTDTQYF
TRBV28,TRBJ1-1,CASSSYMNTEAFF
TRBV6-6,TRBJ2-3,CASSYGGGRSTDTQYF
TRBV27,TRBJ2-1,CASSSTSSGGGGNEQFF
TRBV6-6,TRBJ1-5,CASSRTGTNQPQHF
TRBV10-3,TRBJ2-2,CAITTPGLAALIDTGELFF
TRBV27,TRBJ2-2,CASTKGTSVHTGELFF
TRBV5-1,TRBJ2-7,CASTWGDEQYF
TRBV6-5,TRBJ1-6,CAGRGGEGNSPLHF
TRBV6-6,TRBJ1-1,CASSYSGQALEAFF
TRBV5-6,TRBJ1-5,CASSLGPGSNQPQHF
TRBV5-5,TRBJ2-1,CASSLGQHIEQFF
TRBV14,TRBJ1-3,CASNHPGLSGNTIYF
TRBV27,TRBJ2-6,CASRYQGGGANVLTF
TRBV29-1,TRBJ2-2,CSVGLAGPTGELFF
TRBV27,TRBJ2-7,CASSLLKHYEQYF